The sample holds a few counts of the clone carrying this T cell receptor (beta chain). Given a much more abundant clone one base away, this may be a read error. Through a sample-barcoded 5' primer and a J-beta primer mix, a second PCR was run for roughly 6 to 11 cycles. TCRdb fed the 5' RACE reads into MiXCR, producing one record per CDR3 protein. The sample contains 650,000 or so distinct CDR3 sequences, over 40% of which appear only once. These data originate in a study of blood T cells in healthy people across ages. CDR1 MNHEY and CDR2 SVGAGI come from the germline V gene. The CDR3 length is 17 residues.

This chain uses TRBV6-5 with TRBJ2-6; D is undetermined. Sequenced: blood. This clonotype was obtained from a woman older than 75 in good health. The CDR3, as DNA: TGTACCAGCAGAATACTCCCCCCCGGCTCTGGGGCCAACGTCCTGACTTTC. It encodes CTSRILPPGSGANVLTF.